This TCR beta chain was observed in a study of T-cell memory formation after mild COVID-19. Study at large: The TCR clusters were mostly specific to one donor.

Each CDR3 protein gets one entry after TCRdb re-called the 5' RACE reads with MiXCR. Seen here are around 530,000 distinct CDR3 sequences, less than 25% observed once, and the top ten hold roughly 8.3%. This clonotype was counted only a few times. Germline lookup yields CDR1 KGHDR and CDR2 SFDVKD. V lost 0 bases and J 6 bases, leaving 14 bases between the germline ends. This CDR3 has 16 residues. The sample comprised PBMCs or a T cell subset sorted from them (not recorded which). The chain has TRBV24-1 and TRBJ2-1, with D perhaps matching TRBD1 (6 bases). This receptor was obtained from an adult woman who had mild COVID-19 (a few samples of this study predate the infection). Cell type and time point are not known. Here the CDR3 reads CATSDLGQRGVNEQFF. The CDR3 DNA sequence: TGTGCCACCAGTGATTTGGGACAGCGAGGGGTCAATGAGCAGTTCTTC.